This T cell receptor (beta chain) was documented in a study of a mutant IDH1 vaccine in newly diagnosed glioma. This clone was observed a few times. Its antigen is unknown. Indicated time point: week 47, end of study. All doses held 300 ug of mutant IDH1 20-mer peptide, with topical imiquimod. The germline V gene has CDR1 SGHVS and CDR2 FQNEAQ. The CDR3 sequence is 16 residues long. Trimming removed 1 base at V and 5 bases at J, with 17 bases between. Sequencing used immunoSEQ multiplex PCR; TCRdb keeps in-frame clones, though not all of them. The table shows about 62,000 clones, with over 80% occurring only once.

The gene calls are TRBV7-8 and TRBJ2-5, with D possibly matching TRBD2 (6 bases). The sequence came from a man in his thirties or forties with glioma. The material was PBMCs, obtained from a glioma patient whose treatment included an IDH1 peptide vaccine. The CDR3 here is CASSLVGGRTRETQYF. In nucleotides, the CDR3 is TGTGCCAGCAGCTTAGTGGGGGGACGGACGCGGGAGACCCAGTACTTC.